This T cell receptor (beta chain) came from a study of beta chain features in type 1 diabetes. Findings of the study overall: When Type 1 diabetes patients were examined, their TCRB CDR3s proved moderately but significantly shorter in all four CD4+ subsets.

Per germline, CDR1 SGDLS and CDR2 YYNGEE. This CDR3 spans 11 amino acids. Trimming removed 3 bases at V and 8 bases at J, with 6 bases between. This clone was found a few times. Its target is unknown. Reverse transcription of all isolated RNA meant that expressed TCRB transcripts were sequenced. TCRdb's copy holds only in-frame clones and misses some; the assay was immunoSEQ multiplex PCR. The sample consists of 160,000 or so clones, roughly 8% of them appearing once. All of the sorted populations showed purity greater than 95%. The receptor was derived from a woman under 30 with type 1 diabetes. V is TRBV9 and J is TRBJ2-1; D gene unclear. The material sequenced was central memory CD4+ T cells from blood. CDR3 nucleotide sequence: TGTGCCAGCAGCGCGCAGGATGAGCAGTTCTTC. Encoded protein: CASSAQDEQFF.